This T cell receptor beta chain was identified in a study of T cell repertoires in cytomegalovirus infection. This clonotype has a count of ten or more. The germline V gene encodes CDR1 SGHTA and CDR2 FQGNSA. V was trimmed by 1 base and J by 1 base, leaving 7 bases between them. The CDR3 runs 15 residues. TCRdb passed the reads through MiXCR, listing each CDR3 protein once. The sample carries more than 200,000 distinct CDR3 sequences, approximately 9.1% recorded once. The chain joins TRBV7-2 to TRBJ2-2, with D perhaps matching TRBD1 (6 bases). The specimen sequenced was PBMCs. The sequence was collected from a human donor in good health (CMV status not recorded). Some clones in this sample may be carry-over from other donors' samples. CDR3 in amino acids: CASSLGRGNTGELFF. The CDR3 bases are TGTGCCAGCAGCTTAGGCAGGGGGAACACCGGGGAGCTGTTTTTT. Drawing the rest from reference TRBV7-2 and TRBJ2-2, the complete variable domain is GAGVSQSPSNKVTEKGKDVELRCDPISGHTALYWYRQSLGQGLEFLIYFQGNSAPDKSGLPSDRFSAERTGGSVSTLTIQRTQQEDSAVYLCASSLGRGNTGELFFGEGSRLTVL.